The T cell receptor beta chain described here comes from a study of T cell changes during pregnancy in multiple sclerosis (dated 2019 in TCRdb). For the wider study: Changes in the T cell repertoire over the course of pregnancy were examined in this study in women with multiple sclerosis.

Library method: the immunoSEQ multiplex PCR assay. TCRdb provides this immuneACCESS table in a form limited to in-frame rearrangements. Some clones are lacking; in checked studies, under half of them reflect an unresolved V gene, and why the rest are absent is not known. This sample gives 50,000 to 70,000 clones in total; 90% to 95% of them show up just once. Around 2.2% of the sample rests with the top ten. About this clone: There is no known antigen for this receptor. Per-base quality was not reported, and no clone a single base away is much larger than it.

From cysteine to phenylalanine, the CDR3 is 16 amino acids long. Just CDR3 DNA is preserved here, 48 bases in frame from base 1. As encoded in the germline V gene (reference sequence), CDR1 is MNHEY while CDR2 is SMNVEV. V loses 5 bases at its end and J loses 5 bases; junction bases beyond the gene matches: 10. The V gene is TRBV27 and the J gene is TRBJ2-7; 12 nucleotides in the junction match TRBD2. This specimen was peripheral blood, taken in the third trimester of pregnancy. The TCR was taken from a female donor in good health, enrolled as a control in a pregnancy study. The bases read TGTGCCAGCAGTCCGACTAGCGGGAGCTGGTGGGACGAGCAGTACTTC. Its translation is CASSPTSGSWWDEQYF.